The 25 T cell receptor beta chains given below trace back to one sample, sequenced in a study of blood T cells in healthy people across ages. A J-beta primer mix and a sample-barcoded 5' primer were used in a second PCR of roughly 6 to 12 cycles. MiXCR was run by TCRdb on the 5' RACE reads, yielding one entry per CDR3 protein. The table records roughly 800,000 distinct CDR3 sequences, 58% of them present only once. The specimen sequenced was blood. The receptors were sampled from a man aged 25 to 40 in good health.

The CDR3 is CSARGSVAYNEQFF. The CDR3 coding sequence is TGCAGTGCTAGAGGGTCAGTAGCCTACAATGAGCAGTTCTTC. The chain uses TRBV20-1 and TRBJ2-1; no clear D. Trimming removed 1 base from V and 2 bases from J, with 9 bases in between. This CDR3 has 14 amino acids. Per the germline V gene, CDR1 is DFQATT and CDR2 is SNEGSKA (reference sequence).

The chain employs TRBV11-2 and TRBJ2-7; 9 bases are shared with TRBD2. Near its end, the DNA agrees better with TRBJ2-5, so the J call may be wrong. The CDR3 contains 16 residues. Germline CDR1 SGHAT, CDR2 FQNNGV. The CDR3 nucleotides are TGTGCCAGCAGCTTAGGCTTGCGGGGGGGAAGAGAGACCCAGTACTTC. Its translation is CASSLGLRGGRETQYF.

Turning to this clonotype: This sequence may be a read error, since a much larger clone differs from it by one base. The chain recombines TRBV13 with TRBJ2-3; unclear D gene. CDR1 and CDR2 from the germline V gene are PRHDT and FYEKMQ (reference sequence). The CDR3 totals 11 residues. CDR3 sequence reads: CAGSFSEAQYF. The CDR3 nucleotides are TGTGCCGGCAGCTTCTCAGAAGCGCAGTATTTT.

This clonotype was recorded a few times. The chain employs TRBV13 and TRBJ2-7; TRBD1 agrees at 8 bases. This CDR3 comprises 15 residues. The germline V gene has CDR1 PRHDT and CDR2 FYEKMQ (reference sequence). V shed 5 bases, J shed 5 bases, and the junction held 11 bases outside the gene matches. CDR3 nucleotide sequence: TGTGCCAGCAGCCCGGGTGACAGGGGTATCGACGAGCAGTACTTC. Its protein product is CASSPGDRGIDEQYF.

V and J are TRBV20-1 and TRBJ2-7; D gene uncertain. CDR1 DFQATT and CDR2 SNEGSKA come from the germline V gene (reference sequence). The V end lost 4 bases, the J end lost 7 bases, and 11 bases lay between the germline ends. This CDR3 is built from 11 residues. The CDR3 DNA is TGCAGTGCTATGGGCTCCTGGGAGCAGTACTTC. Protein sequence: CSAMGSWEQYF.

The rearrangement joins TRBV7-9 to TRBJ2-3; 7 bases fit TRBD1. V lost 5 bases to trimming and J lost 0 bases; unmatched junction nucleotides: 8. Germline CDR1 and CDR2: SEHNR and FQNEAQ (reference sequence). The CDR3 runs 16 residues. DNA for the CDR3: TGTGCCAGCAGCGCATTCGACAGGGACAGCACAGATACGCAGTATTTT. Translated: CASSAFDRDSTDTQYF.

The chain has TRBV6-2 or TRBV6-3 and TRBJ2-7; 7 bases are a match to TRBD2. This CDR3 is 13 amino acids long. Germline CDR1 is MNHEY and CDR2 is SVGEGT. The V gene end was trimmed by 7 bases and the J gene end by 2 bases; junction bases not matched to a gene: 5. This CDR3 is CASIRSGAYEQYF. The CDR3 DNA reads TGTGCCAGCATCCGAAGCGGGGCCTACGAGCAGTACTTC.

This rearrangement joins TRBV30 to TRBJ1-2, with a weak D call TRBD1 (5 bases). Germline assignment: CDR1 GTSNPN and CDR2 SVGIG (reference sequence). V gave up 3 bases and J gave up 5 bases, with 16 bases separating them. The length of the CDR3 is 14 residues. CDR3 in amino acids: CAWSVGGAAYGYTF. CDR3 DNA: TGTGCCTGGAGCGTAGGAGGGGCGGCGTATGGCTACACCTTC.

The rearrangement links TRBV6-6 to TRBJ2-7; no firm D call. This CDR3 spans 13 amino acids. Germline V gene data show CDR1 as MNHNY and CDR2 as SVGAGI (reference sequence). V lost 2 bases and J 0 bases, leaving 5 bases between the germline ends. The CDR3 DNA follows: TGTGCCAGCAGTTACGCCTTCTCCTACGAGCAGTACTTC. Residues: CASSYAFSYEQYF.

This clonotype was counted a single time. This chain joins TRBV7-2 and TRBJ2-4; 10 bases align to TRBD2. TRBJ2-5 explains the end of the DNA better; the J call may be wrong. The CDR3 runs 16 residues. The V gene's germline CDR1 is SGHTA and CDR2 FQGNSA. This CDR3 reads CASSPGLAAYQETQYF. The DNA of the CDR3 is TGTGCCAGCAGCCCTGGACTAGCGGCGTACCAAGAGACCCAGTACTTC.

The J gene is TRBJ2-7, the V gene TRBV7-2; perhaps TRBD2 as D (6 bases). Trimming took 5 bases from V and 3 from J, leaving 17 bases between them. The CDR3 is 15 amino acids. From germline, CDR1 is SGHTA and CDR2 FQGNSA. The CDR3 spells CASSELETSFYEQYF. In nucleotides, the CDR3 is TGTGCCAGCAGCGAACTGGAGACTAGTTTCTACGAGCAGTACTTC.

CDR3 sequence: CASSPTGTSGQETQYF. In DNA, the CDR3 is TGTGCCAGCAGCCCCACCGGGACTAGCGGTCAAGAGACCCAGTACTTC. J is TRBJ2-5 and V is TRBV25-1; TRBD2 matches at 11 bases. Trimming took 6 bases from V and 2 from J; bases not matched to a gene: 8. In germline, CDR1 is MGHDK, CDR2 SYGVNS. The CDR3 sequence is 16 residues long.

This sequence joins TRBV20-1 and TRBJ2-3; 13 positions match TRBD2. The CDR3 contains 20 residues. V gave up 2 bases and J gave up 0 bases; unmatched junction bases: 14. Germline V gene lookup returns CDR1 DFQATT and CDR2 SNEGSKA (reference sequence). The CDR3 sequence is CSARQTRLAGGFRSTDTQYF. The DNA for the CDR3 is TGCAGTGCTAGACAAACGAGACTAGCGGGAGGATTTAGGAGCACAGATACGCAGTATTTT.

The V gene is TRBV3-1, the J gene TRBJ2-1; no reliable D call. This CDR3 has 15 amino acids. Germline V CDR1 and CDR2: LGHDT, YNNKEL (reference sequence). With 2 bases removed from V and 0 bases from J, the gap between germline ends came to 8 bases. Here the CDR3 DNA reads TGTGCCAGCAGCCAATATAGGGTCTCCTACAATGAGCAGTTCTTC. Its protein is CASSQYRVSYNEQFF.

The chain combines TRBV7-2 with TRBJ2-3; 9 bases match TRBD1. Germline V gene sequence: CDR1 SGHTA, CDR2 FQGNSA. The CDR3 consists of 18 residues. The ends lost 3 bases at V and 2 bases at J; junction bases unmatched: 12. CDR3 in amino acids: CASSLEGARTGDTDTQYF. CDR3 bases: TGTGCCAGCAGCTTGGAGGGCGCTCGGACAGGGGACACAGATACGCAGTATTTT.

The gene calls are TRBV27 and TRBJ1-2, with a possible D match to TRBD1 (5 bases). This CDR3 is built from 13 residues. V lost 8 bases, J lost 2 bases, and 12 bases lay in between. Germline V gene data show CDR1 as MNHEY and CDR2 as SMNVEV (reference sequence). The CDR3 is CASGNGANYGYTF. The CDR3 DNA is TGTGCCAGCGGCAACGGGGCCAACTATGGCTACACCTTC.

The chain recombines TRBV7-6 with TRBJ2-7, with 9 bases that match TRBD1. J gave up 2 bases and V 2 bases, and 7 bases lay outside the gene matches. This CDR3 comprises 16 residues. CDR1 SGHVS and CDR2 FNYEAQ come from the germline V gene. This chain's CDR3 is CASSLWSGQGPYEQYF. The DNA for the CDR3 is TGTGCCAGCAGCTTATGGTCGGGACAGGGACCCTACGAGCAGTACTTC.

This clonotype has only a few counts. The chain links TRBV7-2 to TRBJ2-1; 9 bases are a match to TRBD2. CDR3 size: 15 residues. In germline, CDR1 is SGHTA, CDR2 FQGNSA. V gave up 4 bases and J gave up 5 bases; unmatched junction bases: 6. CDR3 sequence: CASSYWTSDDNEQFF. The CDR3, as DNA: TGTGCCAGCAGCTATTGGACTAGCGACGACAATGAGCAGTTCTTC.

The rearrangement links TRBV7-2 to TRBJ2-5; TRBD1 agrees at 9 bases. This CDR3 has 15 residues. V was pared by 4 bases and J by 5 bases, with 8 bases of the junction left unmatched. The V gene's germline CDR1 is SGHTA and CDR2 FQGNSA. The CDR3 loop is CASSSRTGEGETQYF. CDR3 in DNA: TGTGCCAGCAGCTCCCGGACAGGGGAAGGGGAGACCCAGTACTTC. The whole variable domain, remainder taken from reference TRBV7-2 and TRBJ2-5, is GAGVSQSPSNKVTEKGKDVELRCDPISGHTALYWYRQSLGQGLEFLIYFQGNSAPDKSGLPSDRFSAERTGGSVSTLTIQRTQQEDSAVYLCASSSRTGEGETQYFGPGTRLLVL.

The sample holds one count of this clonotype. The chain employs TRBV5-4 and TRBJ1-1; the D gene is possibly TRBD1 (5 bases). CDR1 SGHNT and CDR2 YYREEE come from the germline V gene (reference sequence). The CDR3 covers 16 residues. V gave up 4 bases and J gave up 0 bases, with 16 bases separating them. The DNA for the CDR3 is TGTGCCAGCAGCCCCGGCCCGACAGTGATGAACACTGAAGCTTTCTTT. Amino acid sequence: CASSPGPTVMNTEAFF.

Only a few counts were recorded for this clonotype. The chain has TRBV7-9 and TRBJ1-2; weak D call: TRBD1 (5 bases). This CDR3 spans 12 amino acids. The germline CDR1 and CDR2 sequences are SEHNR and FQNEAQ (reference sequence). Trimming took off 10 bases at V and 7 bases at J, with 16 bases between the two ends. The CDR3 sequence: CATSPTGGGYTF. The CDR3 DNA sequence: TGTGCCACCAGTCCGACGGGGGGTGGCTACACCTTC. The variable domain in full, with the rest retrieved from reference TRBV7-9 and TRBJ1-2, is DTGVSQNPRHKITKRGQNVTFRCDPISEHNRLYWYRQTLGQGPEFLTYFQNEAQLEKSRLLSDRFSAERPKGSFSTLEIQRTEQGDSAMYLCATSPTGGGYTFGSGTRLTVV.

The chain employs TRBV27 and TRBJ2-7; D might be TRBD1 (5 bases). With 5 bases removed from V and 3 bases from J, the gap between germline ends came to 11 bases. Germline CDR1 is MNHEY and CDR2 is SMNVEV (reference sequence). The CDR3 covers 13 residues. CDR3 sequence: CASSVGRGYEQYF. CDR3 in DNA: TGTGCCAGCAGTGTTGGTAGGGGCTACGAGCAGTACTTC.

This chain links TRBV20-1 with TRBJ2-1; 9 bases fit TRBD2. The J call is in doubt because the DNA end fits TRBJ2-7 better. CDR1 DFQATT and CDR2 SNEGSKA come from the germline V gene (reference sequence). The CDR3 runs to 15 residues. DNA for the CDR3: TGCAGTGCTACCCCTAGCGGGATGGGTGTCTACGAGCAGTACTTC. Translation gives CSATPSGMGVYEQYF.

This rearrangement joins TRBV7-2 to TRBJ2-2, with D possibly TRBD2 on 6 matching bases. CDR3 length: 13 residues. Germline loops: CDR1 SGHTA, CDR2 FQGNSA. Trimming took 4 bases from V and 3 from J, leaving 6 bases between them. Here the CDR3 reads CASSWGDTGELFF. DNA of the CDR3: TGTGCCAGCAGCTGGGGGGACACCGGGGAGCTGTTTTTT. Filled out from reference TRBV7-2 and TRBJ2-2, the complete variable domain reads GAGVSQSPSNKVTEKGKDVELRCDPISGHTALYWYRQSLGQGLEFLIYFQGNSAPDKSGLPSDRFSAERTGGSVSTLTIQRTQQEDSAVYLCASSWGDTGELFFGEGSRLTVL.

This chain uses TRBV3-1 with TRBJ2-7; unclear D gene. Germline-derived CDR1 and CDR2 are LGHDT and YNNKEL (reference sequence). This CDR3 is 17 amino acids long. V lost 3 bases and J lost 2, with 20 bases in between. The CDR3 DNA reads TGTGCCAGCAGCCAGGCAACCGACCCCGGTTGGGCCTACGAGCAGTACTTC. It codes for CASSQATDPGWAYEQYF.